Listed below are T cell receptor beta chains from one sample, sequenced in a study of response to subunit inactivated influenza vaccine. MiXCR, run by TCRdb on the RT-PCR reads, gives a single entry per CDR3 protein. The sample has roughly 500,000 distinct CDR3 sequences, approximately 16% seen once. Sequenced here: CD4+ T cells sorted from PBMCs, sampled about 23 months after vaccination. The receptors come from a man between 45 and 75 years old who received an inactivated influenza vaccine. Both conserved end residues are part of each CDR3. Expanded clones get a size class; other rows say once, few or many, or leave the size out.

clone_size	v_call	j_call	cdr3_aa
few	TRBV29-1	TRBJ2-3	CSVGARGKRLSGGNTQYF
-	TRBV5-5	TRBJ2-7	CASSLAGTVYEQYF
many	TRBV3-1	TRBJ2-2	CASSQGTGPGELFF
few	TRBV5-1	TRBJ2-1	CASSFEAGYEQFF
many	TRBV29-1	TRBJ2-2	CSVVTSGVQGELFF
-	TRBV20-1	TRBJ2-7	CSARQGGGWSYEQYF
-	TRBV7-9	TRBJ1-2	CASSSRDGYTF
-	TRBV27	TRBJ2-3	CASTHEVRGSGSFDTQYF
few	TRBV29-1	TRBJ2-1	CSVGAGISYNEQFF
-	TRBV4-2	TRBJ2-3	CASSHILAGDLGAQYF
many	TRBV25-1	TRBJ2-5	CASSRDTTGIGETQYF
-	TRBV12-3/TRBV12-4	TRBJ1-2	CASSPDGSANYGYTF
many	TRBV5-1	TRBJ1-4	CASSPGSATNEKLFF
-	TRBV7-6	TRBJ2-7	CASSFGTSGSSYEQYF
few	TRBV4-1	TRBJ2-5	CASSSGARETQYF
-	TRBV19	TRBJ2-2	CASSFPGTGGSGELFF
-	TRBV5-1	TRBJ2-5	CASSLEQGSQETQYF
-	TRBV5-6	TRBJ2-7	CASSKRTLTYEQYF
many	TRBV12-3/TRBV12-4	TRBJ1-3	CASRQSSGNTIYF
-	TRBV28	TRBJ2-3	CASSFGGVVRDTQYF
few	TRBV29-1	TRBJ1-1	CSGSDRGQVAFF
-	TRBV20-1	TRBJ2-3	CSATDREDTQYF
many	TRBV29-1	TRBJ2-7	CSAAGGTSSPYEQYF
-	TRBV4-3	TRBJ2-1	CASSQHSGRLAGGQNEQFF
-	TRBV4-1	TRBJ1-3	CASSQAHSISGNTIYF
-	TRBV27	TRBJ2-7	CARPGQGTYEQYF
few	TRBV11-1	TRBJ2-7	CASSLSPLGVSYEQYF
many	TRBV20-1	TRBJ2-1	CSASELLAGFNEQFF
few	TRBV7-2	TRBJ1-6	CASSFDRQNNSPLHF
many	TRBV10-3	TRBJ2-1	CAISQRGAGTSANEQFF
once	TRBV20-1	TRBJ2-3	CSARSQENGYTQYF
few	TRBV6-5	TRBJ1-5	CASSYVGAGQPQHF
few	TRBV3-1	TRBJ1-5	CASSQDQGTGQPQHF
few	TRBV29-1	TRBJ1-4	CSVEGTGPATNEKLFF
-	TRBV4-3	TRBJ2-7	CASSPSGGISYEQYF
-	TRBV2	TRBJ2-1	CASSVNRDNEQFF
-	TRBV11-2	TRBJ1-5	CASSLLSGRGGNQPQHF
few	TRBV5-5	TRBJ1-6	CASSSRPELNSPLHF
-	TRBV2	TRBJ1-5	CASRGDVSHQPQHF
-	TRBV10-3	TRBJ1-2	CAISETADYGYTF
-	TRBV28	TRBJ1-5	CASSTGDGRNQPQHF
-	TRBV5-1	TRBJ1-4	CASSLVGGRNEKLFF
-	TRBV28	TRBJ1-2	CASSPLRGAANYGYTF
few	TRBV27	TRBJ1-2	CASSFSRGSNYGYTF
few	TRBV7-2	TRBJ2-5	CASSLDLGVQYF
few	TRBV20-1	TRBJ2-3	CSAHRPSGSIDTQYF
-	TRBV29-1	TRBJ1-4	CSVSKGMGREKLFF
-	TRBV6-2/TRBV6-3	TRBJ1-5	CASSQRQGIQPQHF
few	TRBV14	TRBJ2-7	CASSQDLVSSYEQYF
-	TRBV6-5	TRBJ2-7	CASSYGGEQYF
-	TRBV29-1	TRBJ2-1	CSVWNRGGEQFF
few	TRBV20-1	TRBJ2-5	CSASPSSGRVETQYF
few	TRBV20-1	TRBJ2-7	CSARDPQGRRYEQYF
-	TRBV23-1	TRBJ1-5	CASSPPGTGNQPQHF
few	TRBV11-1	TRBJ2-3	CASSARQGGTDTQYF
few	TRBV20-1	TRBJ1-2	CSARDLILYGYTF
-	TRBV5-6	TRBJ1-2	CASSSRGLGYGYTF
few	TRBV10-3	TRBJ1-4	CAISERHFEKLFF
many	TRBV5-1	TRBJ2-2	CASRVANTGELFF